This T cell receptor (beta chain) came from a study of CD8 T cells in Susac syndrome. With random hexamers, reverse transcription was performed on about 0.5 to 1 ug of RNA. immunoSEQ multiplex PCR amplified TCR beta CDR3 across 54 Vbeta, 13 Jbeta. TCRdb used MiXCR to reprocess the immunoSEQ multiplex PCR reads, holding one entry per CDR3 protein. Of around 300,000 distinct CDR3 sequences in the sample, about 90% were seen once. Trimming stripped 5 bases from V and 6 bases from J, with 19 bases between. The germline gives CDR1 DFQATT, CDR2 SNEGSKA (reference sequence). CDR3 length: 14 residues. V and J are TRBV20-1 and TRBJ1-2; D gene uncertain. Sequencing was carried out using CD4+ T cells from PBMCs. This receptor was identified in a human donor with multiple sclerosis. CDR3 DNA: TGCAGTGCTCAAGGCCGGGATTGGGATGATGGCTACACCTTC. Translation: CSAQGRDWDDGYTF.